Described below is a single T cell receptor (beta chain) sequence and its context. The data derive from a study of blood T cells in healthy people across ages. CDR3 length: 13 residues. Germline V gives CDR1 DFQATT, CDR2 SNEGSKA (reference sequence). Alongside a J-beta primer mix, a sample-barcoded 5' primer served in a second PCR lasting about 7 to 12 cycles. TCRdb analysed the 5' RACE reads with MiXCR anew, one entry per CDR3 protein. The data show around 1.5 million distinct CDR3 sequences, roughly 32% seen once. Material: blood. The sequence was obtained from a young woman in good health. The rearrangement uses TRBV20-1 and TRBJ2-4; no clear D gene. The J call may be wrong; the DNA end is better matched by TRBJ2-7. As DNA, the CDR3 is TGCAGTGCTAGCGGGTTGCCTTCCTACGAGCAGTACTTC. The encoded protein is CSASGLPSYEQYF.